The 28 T cell receptor beta chains below all came from one sample that was sequenced in a study of cytomegalovirus exposure and HLA in healthy donors. The PCR ran on 60 Vbeta and 13 Jbeta primers. TCRdb's copy holds only in-frame clones and misses some; the assay was immunoSEQ multiplex PCR. Counted here are approximately 140,000 clones, 79% occurring once; the ten biggest clones make up roughly 6.3%. Sequencing was performed on PBMCs. The receptors originated from a man aged 50 or older in good health and CMV-seropositive.

V is TRBV10-3 and J is TRBJ2-7; perhaps TRBD2 as D (5 bases). Germline assignment: CDR1 ENHRY and CDR2 SYGVKD. V was trimmed by 10 bases and J by 4 bases, leaving 17 bases between them. This CDR3 is 13 amino acids long. The CDR3 loop is CATVPGRTYEQYF. Here the CDR3 DNA reads TGTGCCACCGTTCCAGGACGGACTTACGAGCAGTACTTC.

This chain uses TRBV9 with TRBJ2-2, with 14 bases matching TRBD2. The CDR3 runs 19 residues. CDR1 SGDLS and CDR2 YYNGEE come from the germline V gene. V lost 4 bases and J lost 3; bases outside the gene matches: 11. The CDR3 is CASSPRLAGGQLYTGELFF. As DNA, the CDR3 is TGTGCCAGCAGCCCAAGACTAGCGGGAGGGCAATTGTACACCGGGGAGCTGTTTTTT.

This sequence joins TRBV7-8 and TRBJ1-2, with a tentative D call TRBD1 (6 bases). The V end was cut by 3 bases, the J end by 1 base, with 21 bases between. Germline CDR1 SGHVS, CDR2 FQNEAQ. The length of the CDR3 is 18 residues. This CDR3 reads CASSFSSGQIVYNYGYTF. CDR3 DNA sequence: TGTGCCAGCAGCTTCAGTTCTGGACAGATTGTATATAACTATGGCTACACCTTC.

The sample holds a few counts of this clone. This rearrangement joins TRBV5-1 to TRBJ2-7; the D is unclear. With 0 bases removed from V and 2 bases from J, the gap between germline ends came to 6 bases. This CDR3 is 13 amino acids long. Germline CDR1 SGHRS, CDR2 YFSETQ. The CDR3 loop is CASSLATPYEQYF. The CDR3 DNA reads as TGCGCCAGCAGCTTGGCGACACCCTACGAGCAGTACTTC.

The V gene is TRBV7-2, the J gene TRBJ2-7; TRBD2 agrees at 9 bases. Trimming took 2 bases from V and 0 from J; bases not matched to a gene: 5. This CDR3 has 16 amino acids. Germline V lookup: CDR1 SGHTA, CDR2 FQGNSA. The CDR3 bases are TGTGCCAGCAGCTTACGTCTAGCGGGGACCTCCTACGAGCAGTACTTC. This codes for CASSLRLAGTSYEQYF.

V usage is TRBV19 and J usage is TRBJ2-1; 8 nucleotides line up with TRBD2. This CDR3 contains 16 residues. The V segment lost 5 bases and the J segment 0 bases; nucleotides outside the gene matches: 6. Germline V CDR1 and CDR2: LNHDA, SQIVND (reference sequence). The CDR3 here is CASSLSSGSSYNEQFF. For the CDR3, the DNA is TGTGCCAGTAGTTTATCGAGCGGGAGCTCCTACAATGAGCAGTTCTTC.

This sequence joins TRBV28 and TRBJ1-2; D may be TRBD1 (5 bases). This CDR3 has 17 residues. V was pared by 7 bases and J by 4 bases, with 25 bases between. The V gene's germline CDR1 is MDHEN and CDR2 SYDVKM. The CDR3 DNA follows: TGTGCCAGCACCTGGGGGGTTGATCCCCCTCTAGGCTATGGCTACACCTTC. Its protein is CASTWGVDPPLGYGYTF.

The chain is built from TRBV5-1 and TRBJ2-7, with a possible D match to TRBD2 (6 bases). The ends were cut back, 4 bases at V and 0 bases at J, with 11 bases in the middle. Germline lookup yields CDR1 SGHRS and CDR2 YFSETQ. CDR3 size: 14 residues. DNA of the CDR3: TGCGCCAGCAGCCCGTACGGGAGCTCCTACGAGCAGTACTTC. Translated: CASSPYGSSYEQYF.

This chain uses TRBV6-1 with TRBJ2-5; 8 positions match TRBD2. The better agreement between TRBJ2-7 and the DNA end casts doubt on the J call. Germline V lookup: CDR1 MNHNS, CDR2 SASEGT. This CDR3 comprises 14 residues. CDR3 in DNA: TGTGCCAGCAGTGAAGCCGGACTAGCAAACGAGCAGTACTTC. Amino acids: CASSEAGLANEQYF.

The V gene is TRBV7-9, the J gene TRBJ2-7, with 10 bases identical to TRBD1. V gave up 5 bases and J gave up 7 bases; unmatched junction bases: 8. Germline V gene lookup returns CDR1 SEHNR and CDR2 FQNEAQ (reference sequence). The CDR3 extends over 14 amino acids. Written as DNA, the CDR3 is TGTGCCAGCAGCCAAATGGGACAGGGGAATGAGCAGTACTTC. Amino acid sequence: CASSQMGQGNEQYF.

This clone showed up just a few times. The chain uses TRBV5-1 and TRBJ1-1; tentative D call: TRBD1 (5 bases). The germline V and J ends were trimmed by 4 bases and 5 bases, with 18 bases remaining between them. This CDR3 spans 15 amino acids. CDR1 and CDR2 (germline): SGHRS, YFSETQ. As DNA, the CDR3 is TGCGCCAGCAGCCCCTCGGGGGTGGTACGGACTGAAGCTTTCTTT. As protein: CASSPSGVVRTEAFF.

A remark on this clone: A junction end diverges from the germline sequence, so it may reflect a read error. This chain connects TRBV7-7 to TRBJ2-1, with D possibly being TRBD1 (5 bases). The CDR3 loop spans 13 amino acids. CDR1 is SSHAT and CDR2 is FNYEAQ in the germline V gene (reference sequence). CDR3 region: CASSSAQGNEQFF. The CDR3 nucleotides are TGTGCTAGCAGCTCCGCCCAGGGTAATGAGCAGTTCTTC.

This chain joins TRBV28 and TRBJ2-3; 7 bases are a match to TRBD1. The CDR3 is 15 amino acids. The V gene's germline CDR1 is MDHEN and CDR2 SYDVKM. The ends lost 7 bases at V and 7 bases at J; junction bases unmatched: 14. This chain's CDR3 is CASKTSTGILNTQYF. The DNA for the CDR3 is TGTGCCAGCAAGACGTCGACAGGGATATTAAATACGCAGTATTTT.

This clone was observed once. Because the CDR3's place on the DNA is in doubt, the DNA is left out and the CDR3 is given as listed by TCRdb. This chain connects TRBV19 to TRBJ2-7; TRBD1 is the table's D call, not checked against the DNA. The CDR3 has 15 residues if both end residues are counted. CDR1 and CDR2 (germline): LNHDA, SQIVND (reference sequence). The chain's CDR3 is CASSIRARGAYEQYF.

The chain is built from TRBV6-1 and TRBJ2-7, with 7 bases lining up with TRBD1. The V gene end was trimmed by 4 bases and the J gene end by 3 bases; junction bases not matched to a gene: 12. The CDR3 covers 16 residues. From germline, CDR1 is MNHNS and CDR2 SASEGT. This chain's CDR3 is CASSVHRDRHSYEQYF. CDR3 nucleotides: TGTGCCAGCAGTGTTCACCGGGACAGACATAGCTACGAGCAGTACTTC.

This chain's CDR3 is CSVTRGGMNTEAFF. The DNA for the CDR3 is TGCAGCGTGACGAGGGGGGGAATGAACACTGAAGCTTTCTTT. The chain joins TRBV29-1 to TRBJ1-1; TRBD1 might be the D (6 bases). CDR3 length equals 14 residues. The V gene lost 6 bases and the J gene lost 0 bases, with 14 bases spanning the gap. Germline CDR1 SQVTM, CDR2 ANQGSEA.

The genes are TRBV4-2 and TRBJ2-1; the match to TRBD2 covers 12 bases. The junction had 6 bases not matched to a gene; V was cut back by 0 bases and J by 9 bases. The germline CDR1 and CDR2 sequences are LGHNA and YNFKEQ. The CDR3 is made up of 16 amino acids. The CDR3 DNA reads as TGTGCCAGCAGCCAAGATGCTAGCGGGAGGGCAGGTGAGCAGTTCTTC. This translates into CASSQDASGRAGEQFF.

V usage is TRBV4-2 and J usage is TRBJ2-3, with 8 bases matching TRBD2. Germline values: CDR1 LGHNA, CDR2 YNFKEQ. The V segment lost 4 bases and the J segment 2 bases; nucleotides outside the gene matches: 11. This CDR3 spans 17 amino acids. The CDR3 DNA follows: TGTGCCAGCAGCCCGAATGAGGCCGGGAGGGCCACAGATACGCAGTATTTT. Protein: CASSPNEAGRATDTQYF.

The rearrangement links TRBV10-2 to TRBJ2-3; TRBD2 aligns across 7 bases. CDR1 and CDR2 from the germline V gene are WSHSY and SAAADI. This CDR3 is built from 14 residues. V gave up 2 bases and J gave up 6 bases; unmatched junction bases: 5. CDR3 in amino acids: CASSEASGLDTQYF. CDR3 nucleotides: TGCGCCAGCAGTGAGGCTAGCGGTCTTGATACGCAGTATTTT.

The V gene is TRBV15, the J gene TRBJ2-3; tentatively, D is TRBD2 (6 bases). Per germline, CDR1 LNHNV and CDR2 YYDKDF (reference sequence). The CDR3 sequence is 15 residues long. V gave up 1 base and J gave up 0 bases, with 8 bases separating them. The CDR3 nucleotides are TGTGCCACCAGCAGAGCCGGGGGAAGCACAGATACGCAGTATTTT. It specifies CATSRAGGSTDTQYF.

V gene TRBV5-1 combines with J gene TRBJ2-3; the D gene is possibly TRBD1 (5 bases). The CDR3 sequence is 14 residues long. The germline CDR1 and CDR2 sequences are SGHRS and YFSETQ. Deletions cut 6 bases from V and 2 bases from J, with 13 bases between. The CDR3 protein is CASTSTVVTDTQYF. The CDR3 bases are TGCGCCAGCACCTCGACAGTAGTCACAGATACGCAGTATTTT.

The chain joins TRBV19 to TRBJ2-1, with 11 nucleotides matching TRBD2. The V and J ends lost 6 bases and 7 bases, in that order; junction bases with no gene match: 14. The germline V gene has CDR1 LNHDA and CDR2 SQIVND (reference sequence). The CDR3 spans 17 residues. CDR3 bases: TGTGCCAGTAGCGATCAACTAGCGGGAGTGGATCTGAATGAGCAGTTCTTC. Translating it yields CASSDQLAGVDLNEQFF.

This chain joins TRBV5-1 and TRBJ2-5, with a possible D match to TRBD2 (6 bases). Germline V gene lookup returns CDR1 SGHRS and CDR2 YFSETQ. CDR3 length equals 15 residues. Trimming shortened V by 0 bases and J by 5 bases, and 14 bases separated the two germline ends. CDR3 in DNA: TGCGCCAGCAGCTTGGGGGTTGGCAGCGGGGAGACCCAGTACTTC. The encoded protein is CASSLGVGSGETQYF.

The chain is built from TRBV18 and TRBJ2-5; 10 bases align to TRBD2. The closer fit of TRBJ2-7 to the DNA end suggests the J call may be wrong. Germline CDR1 reads KGHSH; CDR2 reads LQKENI. This CDR3 has 16 residues. The CDR3 sequence is CASSPVPSGRADEQYF. CDR3 nucleotide sequence: TGTGCCAGCTCACCAGTCCCTAGCGGGAGAGCGGACGAGCAGTACTTC.

This chain links TRBV27 with TRBJ1-2, with D unclear. CDR1 and CDR2 (germline): MNHEY, SMNVEV (reference sequence). The V end lost 5 bases, the J end lost 5 bases, and 15 bases lay between the germline ends. The CDR3 extends over 14 amino acids. CDR3 protein: CASSPRGMRYGYTF. CDR3 nucleotide sequence: TGTGCCAGCAGTCCACGGGGTATGAGGTATGGCTACACCTTC.

The chain uses TRBV27 and TRBJ2-3; D remains ambiguous. The CDR3 covers 16 residues. Per germline, CDR1 MNHEY and CDR2 SMNVEV (reference sequence). Trimming removed 2 bases at V and 1 base at J, with 13 bases between. The CDR3 bases are TGTGCCAGCAGTTTAAGGTTGCGACTCGGCACAGATACGCAGTATTTT. This encodes CASSLRLRLGTDTQYF.

The V call is TRBV30, the J call TRBJ2-1; D unclear. Germline-derived CDR1 and CDR2 are GTSNPN and SVGIG (reference sequence). Trimming removed 1 base from V and 3 bases from J, with 7 bases in between. CDR3 size: 13 residues. The CDR3 loop is CAWSDSGYNEQFF. CDR3 DNA sequence: TGTGCCTGGAGTGACTCAGGCTACAATGAGCAGTTCTTC.

A few counts support this clone. The J gene is TRBJ1-2, the V gene TRBV4-2; 8 bases agree with TRBD1. The V and J ends lost 3 bases and 4 bases, in that order; junction bases with no gene match: 7. Germline CDR1 and CDR2: LGHNA and YNFKEQ. The CDR3 runs 15 residues. CDR3 nucleotide sequence: TGTGCCAGCAGCCAGGCAACAGGGGGAGGCTATGGCTACACCTTC. Amino acids: CASSQATGGGYGYTF.